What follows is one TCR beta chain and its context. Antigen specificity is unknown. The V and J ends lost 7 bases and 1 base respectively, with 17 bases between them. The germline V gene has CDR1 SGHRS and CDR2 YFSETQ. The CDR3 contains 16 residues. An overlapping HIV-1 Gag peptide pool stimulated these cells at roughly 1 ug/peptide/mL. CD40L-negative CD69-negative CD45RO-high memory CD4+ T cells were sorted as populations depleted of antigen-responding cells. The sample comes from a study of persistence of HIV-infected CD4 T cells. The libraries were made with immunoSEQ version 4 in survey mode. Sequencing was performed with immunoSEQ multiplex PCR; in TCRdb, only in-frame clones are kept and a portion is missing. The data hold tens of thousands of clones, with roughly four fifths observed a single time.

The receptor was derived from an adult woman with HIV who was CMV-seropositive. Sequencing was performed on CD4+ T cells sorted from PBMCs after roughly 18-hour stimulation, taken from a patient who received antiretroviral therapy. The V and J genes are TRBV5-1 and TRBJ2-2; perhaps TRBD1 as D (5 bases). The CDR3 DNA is TGCGCCAGCGGCATTAATAGGCAGGGGAACACCGGGGAGCTGTTTTTT. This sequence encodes CASGINRQGNTGELFF. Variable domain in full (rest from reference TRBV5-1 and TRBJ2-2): KAGVTQTPRYLIKTRGQQVTLSCSPISGHRSVSWYQQTPGQGLQFLFEYFSETQRNKGNFPGRFSGRQFSNSRSEMNVSTLELGDSALYLCASGINRQGNTGELFFGEGSRLTVL.